This T cell receptor (beta chain) stems from a study of cytomegalovirus exposure and HLA in healthy donors. The overall study: Caucasian-associated ancestry cluster membership applied to approximately 81% of around 400 genotyped donors.

Vbeta (60) and Jbeta (13) primers were used in the PCR. Using immunoSEQ multiplex PCR, the repertoire was profiled, and TCRdb retains in-frame clones only, with some absent. This table has around 170,000 clones, 76% appearing once. Trimming at V came to 4 bases and at J to 10 bases, leaving 1 base not matched to a gene. Germline CDR1 reads MNHEY; CDR2 reads SMNVEV (reference sequence). There are 11 residues in the CDR3. Whole-study findings and limits: Testing in vitro showed a few CMV-associated chains specific for CMV antigens. An assumption of roughly uniform sequencing depth across donors underlay the presence/absence analyses.

Turning to this clone: Its antigen is as yet unknown.

The clonotype comes from a woman in her 30s in good health and CMV-seropositive. Sequenced input: PBMCs. The V and J genes are TRBV27 and TRBJ2-1, with 7 bases fitting TRBD2. The CDR3 spells CASSYSGEQFF. CDR3 DNA sequence: TGTGCCAGCAGTTATAGCGGGGAGCAGTTCTTC.